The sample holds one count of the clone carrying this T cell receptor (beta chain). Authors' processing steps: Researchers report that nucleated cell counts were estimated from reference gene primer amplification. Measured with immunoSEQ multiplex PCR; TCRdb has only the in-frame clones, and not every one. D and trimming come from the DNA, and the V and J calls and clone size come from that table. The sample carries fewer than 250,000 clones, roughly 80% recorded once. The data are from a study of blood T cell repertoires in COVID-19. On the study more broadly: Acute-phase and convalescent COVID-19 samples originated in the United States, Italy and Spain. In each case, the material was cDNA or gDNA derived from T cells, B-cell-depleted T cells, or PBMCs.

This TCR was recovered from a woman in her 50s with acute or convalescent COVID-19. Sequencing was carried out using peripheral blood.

CDR3 nucleotide sequence: TGCAGCGGTGATAGCGGGAGCCATGAGCAGTTCTTC. It specifies CSGDSGSHEQFF. The chain couples TRBV29-1 to TRBJ2-1; 9 nucleotides agree with TRBD2. The CDR3 spans 12 residues. V gave up 7 bases and J gave up 8 bases; unmatched junction bases: 6. CDR1 and CDR2 from the germline V gene are SQVTM and ANQGSEA.